Below, 14 T cell receptor beta chains from the same sample are listed, as sequenced in a study of blood T cell repertoires in COVID-19. Clones were read by immunoSEQ multiplex PCR, and TCRdb kept only the in-frame ones, dropping some. The data show hundreds of thousands of clones, 85% to 90% seen once. The sample consisted of PBMCs or T cells enriched from blood (not recorded which). The origin of the receptors is a man aged 18 to 29 who had recovered from COVID-19.

V usage is TRBV25-1 and J usage is TRBJ2-1; a possible D gene is TRBD2 (5 bases). Trimming shortened V by 4 bases and J by 0 bases, and 13 bases separated the two germline ends. Germline values: CDR1 MGHDK, CDR2 SYGVNS. The CDR3 length is 16 residues. The CDR3 loop is CASSAAGRFSYNEQFF. CDR3 nucleotide sequence: TGTGCCAGCAGTGCCGCGGGCAGATTCTCCTACAATGAGCAGTTCTTC.

The chain is built from TRBV20-1 and TRBJ1-4; the D is unclear. CDR1 and CDR2 from the germline V gene are DFQATT and SNEGSKA (reference sequence). This CDR3 is 14 amino acids long. Trimming took 3 bases from V and 3 from J, leaving 11 bases between them. CDR3 in DNA: TGCAGTGCTAGTTTGGGAGGGTCTAATGAAAAACTGTTTTTT. This codes for CSASLGGSNEKLFF.

The chain has TRBV5-4 and TRBJ2-7; TRBD2 might be the D (5 bases). The CDR3 sequence is 16 residues long. Germline V lookup: CDR1 SGHNT, CDR2 YYREEE (reference sequence). The V and J ends lost 4 bases and 1 base respectively, with 18 bases between them. The CDR3 here is CASSPYSARGSYEQYF. The DNA for the CDR3 is TGTGCCAGCAGCCCCTATAGCGCCCGTGGGTCCTACGAGCAGTACTTC.

The rearrangement uses TRBV6-1 and TRBJ2-4; tentative D call: TRBD1 (5 bases). The CDR3 is 15 residues long. Looked up from germline, CDR1 is MNHNS and CDR2 is SASEGT. Trimming shortened V by 0 bases and J by 8 bases, and 14 bases separated the two germline ends. CDR3 nucleotides: TGTGCCAGCAGTGAAGCCGTCGACAGCCCGGACATTCAGTACTTC. Encoded protein: CASSEAVDSPDIQYF.

The chain has TRBV28 and TRBJ2-1; 14 nucleotides match TRBD2. This CDR3 has 18 amino acids. V lost 6 bases, J lost 6 bases, and 13 bases stayed unmatched. Germline values: CDR1 MDHEN, CDR2 SYDVKM. The CDR3 here is CASSLGTPGTSGSNEQFF. CDR3 sequence (DNA): TGTGCCAGCAGCTTGGGGACACCAGGGACTAGCGGGAGCAATGAGCAGTTCTTC.

V gene TRBV28 combines with J gene TRBJ2-7; 8 bases match TRBD1. V trimming: 5 bases; J trimming: 7 bases; junction bases outside the gene matches: 7. Germline V gene data show CDR1 as MDHEN and CDR2 as SYDVKM. The CDR3 runs to 13 residues. The CDR3 DNA reads as TGTGCCAGCAGTGGTGGGACAGGACGGGAGCAGTACTTC. This gives the protein CASSGGTGREQYF.

This chain uses TRBV6-5 with TRBJ2-3, with 12 bases aligning to TRBD2. In germline, CDR1 is MNHEY, CDR2 SVGAGI. Unmatched junction bases numbered 10, after V lost 9 bases and J lost 9 bases. The CDR3 spans 14 residues. CDR3 residues: CASSTGLAGGTQYF. CDR3 nucleotide sequence: TGTGCCAGTTCGACGGGTCTAGCGGGGGGGACGCAGTATTTT.

The chain carries TRBV6-4 and TRBJ2-3; 12 nucleotides match TRBD2. The CDR3 covers 14 residues. Trimming took 5 bases from V and 6 from J; bases not matched to a gene: 3. Per the germline V gene, CDR1 is MRHNA and CDR2 is SNTAGT. The CDR3 sequence: CASSLTSGSDTQYF. CDR3 bases: TGTGCCAGCAGTTTGACTAGCGGGAGTGATACGCAGTATTTT.

The chain joins TRBV6-5 to TRBJ2-2; a possible D gene is TRBD1 (6 bases). This CDR3 comprises 13 residues. Trimming took off 6 bases at V and 2 bases at J, with 7 bases between the two ends. The V gene's germline CDR1 is MNHEY and CDR2 SVGAGI. The CDR3 DNA sequence: TGTGCCAGCAGGGGGGCCAACACCGGGGAGCTGTTTTTT. Translated: CASRGANTGELFF.

The rearrangement uses TRBV4-1 and TRBJ2-7; 10 bases agree with TRBD1. This CDR3 is 16 amino acids long. Germline values: CDR1 MGHRA, CDR2 YSYEKL. V shed 3 bases and J 5 bases; nucleotides not matched to a gene: 10. The CDR3 here is CASSHNRDRGENEQYF. CDR3 DNA sequence: TGCGCCAGCAGCCACAACCGGGACAGGGGCGAAAACGAGCAGTACTTC.

The chain combines TRBV11-1 with TRBJ1-1, with unresolved D. The CDR3 spans 13 residues. Germline loops: CDR1 SGHAT, CDR2 FQDESV (reference sequence). Trimming removed 1 base from V and 2 bases from J, with 5 bases in between. CDR3 loop: CASSLGANTEAFF. The CDR3 DNA sequence: TGTGCCAGCAGCTTAGGAGCAAACACTGAAGCTTTCTTT.

This chain's CDR3 is CATSDTGGEADTQYF. Written as DNA, the CDR3 is TGTGCCACCAGTGACACAGGGGGAGAAGCAGATACGCAGTATTTT. This chain uses TRBV24-1 with TRBJ2-3, with 8 bases fitting TRBD1. The V segment lost 4 bases and the J segment 4 bases; nucleotides outside the gene matches: 6. The CDR3 contains 15 residues. The germline V gene has CDR1 KGHDR and CDR2 SFDVKD.

V is TRBV9 and J is TRBJ1-1; possibly TRBD1 for D (5 bases). This CDR3 is built from 16 residues. Germline V lookup: CDR1 SGDLS, CDR2 YYNGEE. V was cut by 3 bases and J by 5 bases, with 20 bases left in between. In DNA, the CDR3 is TGTGCCAGCAGCGCGTCCTATACCCCAGGGATAACTGAAGCTTTCTTT. It is translated as CASSASYTPGITEAFF.

The chain recombines TRBV28 with TRBJ2-3; D is unclear. Trimming removed 3 bases from V and 11 bases from J, with 12 bases in between. This CDR3 region has 12 residues. Germline CDR1 MDHEN, CDR2 SYDVKM. The DNA of the CDR3 is TGTGCCAGCAGTTTGCGCATATCATTGCAGTATTTT. It encodes CASSLRISLQYF. Drawing the rest from reference TRBV28 and TRBJ2-3, the complete variable domain is DVKVTQSSRYLVKRTGEKVFLECVQDMDHENMFWYRQDPGLGLRLIYFSYDVKMKEKGDIPEGYSVSREKKERFSLILESASTNQTSMYLCASSLRISLQYFGPGTRLTVL.